The entry that follows covers one TCR beta chain sequence. Antigen unknown. The V gene lost 3 bases and the J gene lost 1 base, with 13 bases spanning the gap. This CDR3 is built from 15 residues. The germline V gene encodes CDR1 SGHDT and CDR2 YYEEEE. The data are from a study of cytotoxic CD8 clonotypes in ibrutinib-treated CLL. The study, taken as a whole, reports: Shared public clonotypes were rare, and on treatment they either got smaller or stayed the same.

Data came from immunoSEQ multiplex PCR; TCRdb stores just in-frame clones and leaves some out. The table shows hundreds of thousands of clones, with 67% occurring only once. Genomic DNA for TCR beta libraries, around 2 micrograms, came from cryopreserved PBMCs. This sample comprised PBMCs, obtained after 36 months of ibrutinib treatment. This clonotype was obtained from a human donor with chronic lymphocytic leukemia. This chain links TRBV5-6 with TRBJ1-1, with D hard to call. The CDR3 nucleotides are TGTGCCAGCAGCTCGTTCCGGGAGCAGAACACTGAAGCTTTCTTT. This translates into CASSSFREQNTEAFF.